These 7 T cell receptor beta chains were sequenced from one sample in a study of cytomegalovirus exposure and HLA in healthy donors. PCR was performed using 60 Vbeta and 13 Jbeta primers. Profiling relied on immunoSEQ multiplex PCR, and the TCRdb table lists in-frame clones only, not all of them. The repertoire consists of 180,000 or so clones, with roughly 73% occurring once and the leading ten covering roughly 8.2%. The sample consisted of PBMCs. The receptor set was obtained from a woman in her forties in good health and CMV-seropositive.

This clone was observed a handful of times. The limits of the CDR3 on the DNA are not certain, so only TCRdb's listed CDR3 is given. The genes are TRBV6-5 and TRBJ2-7; whether TRBD2, the table's D call, matches the DNA was not checked. Inclusive of both ends, the CDR3 amounts to 10 amino acids. Germline V CDR1 and CDR2: MNHEY, SVGAGI. CDR3 residues: CASSSSLAFF.

In this sample, this clone turned up a few times. This chain uses TRBV7-6 with TRBJ1-3, with D perhaps matching TRBD1 (5 bases). The CDR3 is 16 residues long. Between the trimmed V and J ends, which lost 1 base and 0 bases, there was a span of 10 bases. From germline, CDR1 is SGHVS and CDR2 FNYEAQ. CDR3 amino acids: CASSLVLQGSGNTIYF. The CDR3 coding sequence is TGTGCCAGCAGCTTAGTTCTTCAGGGCTCTGGAAACACCATATATTTT. The whole variable domain, filled in from reference TRBV7-6 and TRBJ1-3, reads GAGVSQSPRYKVTKRGQDVALRCDPISGHVSLYWYRQALGQGPEFLTYFNYEAQQDKSGLPNDRFSAERPEGSISTLTIQRTEQRDSAMYRCASSLVLQGSGNTIYFGEGSWLTVV.

The chain carries TRBV2 and TRBJ2-3; possibly TRBD1 for D (5 bases). The CDR3 extends over 13 amino acids. The V gene's germline CDR1 is SNHLY and CDR2 FYNNEI. V was cut by 4 bases and J by 6 bases, with 11 bases left in between. The CDR3 protein is CASSGGSVDTQYF. CDR3 bases: TGTGCCAGCAGTGGGGGCTCGGTGGATACGCAGTATTTT.

A word on this clone: Other DNA variants within this sample encode the same CDR3. V gene TRBV27 combines with J gene TRBJ1-5; 7 positions agree with TRBD1. The CDR3 has 14 residues. The trim removed 5 bases at V and 1 base at J, leaving 2 bases unmatched. Germline assignment: CDR1 MNHEY and CDR2 SMNVEV (reference sequence). The CDR3 DNA reads as TGTGCCAGCAGTAGACAGGGCAGCAATCAGCCCCAGCATTTT. Translating gives CASSRQGSNQPQHF.

The CDR3 reads CASREVVASYEQYF. As DNA, the CDR3 is TGTGCCAGCAGGGAGGTAGTTGCATCCTACGAGCAGTACTTC. This chain links TRBV6-1 with TRBJ2-7, with D perhaps matching TRBD2 (5 bases). CDR1 is MNHNS and CDR2 is SASEGT in the germline V gene. This CDR3 contains 14 residues. Deletions cut 6 bases from V and 1 base from J, with 13 bases between.

The chain has TRBV7-2 and TRBJ2-7; 9 bases match TRBD1. J gave up 3 bases and V 4 bases, and 4 bases lay outside the gene matches. The CDR3 consists of 14 residues. Germline CDR1 SGHTA, CDR2 FQGNSA. The CDR3 nucleotides read TGTGCCAGCAGCTCTAGACAGGGGGTCTACGAGCAGTACTTC. Translating it yields CASSSRQGVYEQYF. Combining the CDR3 with reference TRBV7-2 and TRBJ2-7 gives the whole variable domain GAGVSQSPSNKVTEKGKDVELRCDPISGHTALYWYRQSLGQGLEFLIYFQGNSAPDKSGLPSDRFSAERTGGSVSTLTIQRTQQEDSAVYLCASSSRQGVYEQYFGPGTRLTVT.

The rearrangement uses TRBV5-4 and TRBJ2-1, with 10 bases lining up with TRBD2. Germline V gives CDR1 SGHNT, CDR2 YYREEE (reference sequence). J lost 5 bases, V lost 5 bases, and 7 bases had no gene match. The CDR3 consists of 15 residues. This CDR3 is CASRNRLAGDNEQFF. As DNA, the CDR3 is TGTGCCAGCAGGAATAGACTAGCGGGCGACAATGAGCAGTTCTTC.